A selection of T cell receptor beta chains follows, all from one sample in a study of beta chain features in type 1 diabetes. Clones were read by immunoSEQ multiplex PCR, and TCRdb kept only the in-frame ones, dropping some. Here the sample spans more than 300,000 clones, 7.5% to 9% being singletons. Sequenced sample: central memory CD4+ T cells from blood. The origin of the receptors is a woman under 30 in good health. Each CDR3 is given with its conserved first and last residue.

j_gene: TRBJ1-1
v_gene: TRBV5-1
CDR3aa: CASRRLSGVNTEAFF

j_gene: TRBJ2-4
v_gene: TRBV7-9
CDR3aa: CASSKSGRTQNIQYF

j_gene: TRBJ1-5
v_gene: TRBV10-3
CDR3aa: CAISGGQGSNQPQHF

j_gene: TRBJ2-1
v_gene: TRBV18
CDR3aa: CASSPGLVDNEQFF

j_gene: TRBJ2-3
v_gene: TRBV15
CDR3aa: CATSRGLATDTQYF

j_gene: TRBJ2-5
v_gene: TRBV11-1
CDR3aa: CASSQRATQYF

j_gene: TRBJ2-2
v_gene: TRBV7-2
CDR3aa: CASSLGGANTGELFF

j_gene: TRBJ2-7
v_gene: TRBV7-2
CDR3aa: CASSSRYRYEQYF

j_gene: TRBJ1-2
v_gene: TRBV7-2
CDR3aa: CASSFRTENYGYTF

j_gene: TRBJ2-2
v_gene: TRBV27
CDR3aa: CASSLARTSVGSGELFF

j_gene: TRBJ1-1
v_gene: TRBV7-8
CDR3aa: CASSQDRGAEAFF

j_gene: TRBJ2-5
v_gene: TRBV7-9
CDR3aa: CASSLDWDRETQYF

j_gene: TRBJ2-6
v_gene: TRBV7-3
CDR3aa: CASSLSSGSGANVLTF

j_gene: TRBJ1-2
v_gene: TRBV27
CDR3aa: CASSYNGDSGYTF

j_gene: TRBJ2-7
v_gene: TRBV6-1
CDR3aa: CASTPGTSISYEQYF

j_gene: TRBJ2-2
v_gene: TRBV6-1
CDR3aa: CAISETGELFF

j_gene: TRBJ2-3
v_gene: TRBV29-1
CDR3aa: CSVRTSDTQYF

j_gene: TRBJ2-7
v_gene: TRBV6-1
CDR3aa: CASSEQRSYEQYF

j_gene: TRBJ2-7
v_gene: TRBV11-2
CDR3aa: CASSLGLQLAYEQYF

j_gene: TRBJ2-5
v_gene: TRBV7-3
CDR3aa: CASSLNPGDMAQYF

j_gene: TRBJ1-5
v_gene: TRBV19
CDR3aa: CASESQGLQPQHF

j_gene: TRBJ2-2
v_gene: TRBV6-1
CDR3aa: CASRQAVNTGELFF

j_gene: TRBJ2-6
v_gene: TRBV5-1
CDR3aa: CASSWVGGSGANVLTF

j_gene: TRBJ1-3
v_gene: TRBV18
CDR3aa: CASSPQGGGNTIYF

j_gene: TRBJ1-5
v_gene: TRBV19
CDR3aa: CASSLDRDQPQHF

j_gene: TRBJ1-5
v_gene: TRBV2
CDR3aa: CASRGEDQPQHF

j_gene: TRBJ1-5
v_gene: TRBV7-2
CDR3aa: CASSPGQGISQPQHF

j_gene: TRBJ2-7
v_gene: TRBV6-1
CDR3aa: CASEGFSSYEQYF

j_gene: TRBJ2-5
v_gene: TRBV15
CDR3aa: CATSRPRETQYF

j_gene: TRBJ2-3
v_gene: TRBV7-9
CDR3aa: CASSRSSGTTDTQYF

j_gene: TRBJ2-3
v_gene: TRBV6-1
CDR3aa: CASSDRGPIDTQYF

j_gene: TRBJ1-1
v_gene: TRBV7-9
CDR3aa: CASSLIGAFF

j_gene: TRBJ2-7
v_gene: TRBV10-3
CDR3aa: CAISEPLAGGTYEQYF

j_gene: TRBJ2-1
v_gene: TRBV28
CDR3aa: CASSSYGLAGGDEQFF

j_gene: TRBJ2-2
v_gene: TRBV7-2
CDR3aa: CASSVRGDGSGELFF

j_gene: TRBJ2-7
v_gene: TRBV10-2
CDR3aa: CASSVPGQFPYEQYF

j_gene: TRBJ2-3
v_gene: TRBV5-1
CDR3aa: CASSTGLAGHTDTQYF

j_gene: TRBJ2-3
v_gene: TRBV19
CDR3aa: CASSRGSTSGGTDTQYF

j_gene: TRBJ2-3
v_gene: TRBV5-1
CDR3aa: CASSLPPPADTQYF

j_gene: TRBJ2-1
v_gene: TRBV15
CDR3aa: CATSSDIWDNEQFF